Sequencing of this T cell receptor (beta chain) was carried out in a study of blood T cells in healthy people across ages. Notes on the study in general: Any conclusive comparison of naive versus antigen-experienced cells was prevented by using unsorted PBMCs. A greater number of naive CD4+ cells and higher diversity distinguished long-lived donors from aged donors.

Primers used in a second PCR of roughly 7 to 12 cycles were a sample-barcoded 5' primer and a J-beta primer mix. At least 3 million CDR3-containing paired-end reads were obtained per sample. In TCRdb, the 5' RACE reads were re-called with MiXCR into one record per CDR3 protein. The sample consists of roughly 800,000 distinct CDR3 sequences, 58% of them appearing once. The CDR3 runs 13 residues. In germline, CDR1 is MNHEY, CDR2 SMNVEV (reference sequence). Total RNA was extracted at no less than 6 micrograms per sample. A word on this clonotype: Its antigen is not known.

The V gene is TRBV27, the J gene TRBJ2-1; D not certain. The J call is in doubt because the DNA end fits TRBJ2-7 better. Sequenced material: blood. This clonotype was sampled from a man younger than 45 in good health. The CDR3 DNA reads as TGTGCCAGCAGTTTAGTGAATGTGGCCGAGCAGTACTTC. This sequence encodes CASSLVNVAEQYF.